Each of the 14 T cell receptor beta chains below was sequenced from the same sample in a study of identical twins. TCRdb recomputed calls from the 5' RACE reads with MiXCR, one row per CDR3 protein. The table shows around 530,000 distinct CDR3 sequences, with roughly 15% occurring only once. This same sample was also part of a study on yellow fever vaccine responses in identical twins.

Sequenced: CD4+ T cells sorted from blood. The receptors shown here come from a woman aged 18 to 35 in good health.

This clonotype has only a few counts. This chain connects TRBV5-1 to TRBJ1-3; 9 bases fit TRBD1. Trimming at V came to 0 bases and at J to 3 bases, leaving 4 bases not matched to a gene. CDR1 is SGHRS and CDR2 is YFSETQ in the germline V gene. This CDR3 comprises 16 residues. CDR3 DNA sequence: TGCGCCAGCAGCTTGGGTGGACAGGGGAGTGGAAACACCATATATTTT. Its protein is CASSLGGQGSGNTIYF.

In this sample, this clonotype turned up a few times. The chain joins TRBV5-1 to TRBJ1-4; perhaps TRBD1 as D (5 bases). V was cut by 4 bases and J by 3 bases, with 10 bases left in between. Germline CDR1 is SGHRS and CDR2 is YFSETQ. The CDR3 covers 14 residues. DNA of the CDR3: TGCGCCAGCAGCAAGCAGGGAGCTAATGAAAAACTGTTTTTT. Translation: CASSKQGANEKLFF.

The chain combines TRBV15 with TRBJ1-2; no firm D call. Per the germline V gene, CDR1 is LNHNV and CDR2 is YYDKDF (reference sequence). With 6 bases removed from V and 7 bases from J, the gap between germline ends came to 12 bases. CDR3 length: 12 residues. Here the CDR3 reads CATSVPPGGYTF. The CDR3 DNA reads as TGTGCCACCAGTGTGCCGCCTGGTGGCTACACCTTC. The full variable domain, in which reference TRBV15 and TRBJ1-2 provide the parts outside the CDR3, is DAMVIQNPRYQVTQFGKPVTLSCSQTLNHNVMYWYQQKSSQAPKLLFHYYDKDFNNEADTPDNFQSRRPNTSFCFLDIRSPGLGDTAMYLCATSVPPGGYTFGSGTRLTVV.

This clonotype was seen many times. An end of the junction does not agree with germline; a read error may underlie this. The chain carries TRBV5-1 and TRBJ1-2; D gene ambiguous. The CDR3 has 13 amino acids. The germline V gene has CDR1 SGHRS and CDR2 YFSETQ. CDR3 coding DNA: TGTGCCAGCAGCTTGGAGGCTAACTATGGCTACACCTTC. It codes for CASSLEANYGYTF.

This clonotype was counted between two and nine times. CDR3 DNA: TGTGCCAGCAGCTTACGCGGTGGGGGCAATGAGCAGTTCTTC. This codes for CASSLRGGGNEQFF. This chain links TRBV7-8 with TRBJ2-1; perhaps D is TRBD1 or TRBD2 (5 bases each). The CDR3 loop spans 14 amino acids. V lost 2 bases, J lost 6 bases, and 11 bases lay in between. Germline CDR1 and CDR2: SGHVS and FQNEAQ.

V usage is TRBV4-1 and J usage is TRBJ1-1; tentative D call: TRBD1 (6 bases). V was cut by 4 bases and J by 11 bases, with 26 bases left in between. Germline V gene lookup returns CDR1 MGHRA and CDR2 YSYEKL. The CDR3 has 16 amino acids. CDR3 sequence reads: CASSLRAATGIRDAFF. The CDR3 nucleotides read TGCGCCAGCAGCCTACGCGCCGCCACAGGGATTCGTGACGCTTTCTTT.

The CDR3 protein is CASSQGQGTYEQYV. DNA of the CDR3: TGCGCCAGCAGCCAAGGACAGGGAACCTACGAGCAGTACGTC. The rearrangement links TRBV5-1 to TRBJ2-7; 8 nucleotides agree with TRBD1. Germline V gene data show CDR1 as SGHRS and CDR2 as YFSETQ. The CDR3 length is 14 residues. V shed 4 bases and J 2 bases; nucleotides not matched to a gene: 5.

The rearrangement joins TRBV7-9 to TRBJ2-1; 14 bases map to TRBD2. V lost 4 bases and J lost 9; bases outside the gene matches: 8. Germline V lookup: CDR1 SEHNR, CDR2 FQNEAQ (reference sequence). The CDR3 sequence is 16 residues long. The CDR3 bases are TGTGCCAGCAGCTCTAGACTAGCGGGGGGGCCCGGTGAGCAGTTCTTC. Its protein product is CASSSRLAGGPGEQFF.

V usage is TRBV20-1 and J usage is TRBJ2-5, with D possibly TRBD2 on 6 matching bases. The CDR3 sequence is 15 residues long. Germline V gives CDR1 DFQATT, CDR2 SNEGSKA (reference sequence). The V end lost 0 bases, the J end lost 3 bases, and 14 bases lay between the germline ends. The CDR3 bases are TGCAGTGCTAGAGATCAAAGGCTAGCGAAAGAGACCCAGTACTTC. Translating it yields CSARDQRLAKETQYF.

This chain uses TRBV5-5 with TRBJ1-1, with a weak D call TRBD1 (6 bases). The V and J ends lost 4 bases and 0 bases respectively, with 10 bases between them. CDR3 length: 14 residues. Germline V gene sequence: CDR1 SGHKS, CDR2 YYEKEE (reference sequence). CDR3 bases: TGTGCCAGCAGCATGGACAGCCTGAACACTGAAGCTTTCTTT. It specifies CASSMDSLNTEAFF.

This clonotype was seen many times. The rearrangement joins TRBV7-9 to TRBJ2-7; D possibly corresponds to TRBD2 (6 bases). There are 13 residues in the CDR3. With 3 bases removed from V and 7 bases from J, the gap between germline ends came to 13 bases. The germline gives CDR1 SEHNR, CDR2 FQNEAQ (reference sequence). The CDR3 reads CASSFGGSGEQYV. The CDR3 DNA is TGTGCCAGCAGCTTTGGAGGGTCTGGGGAGCAGTACGTC.

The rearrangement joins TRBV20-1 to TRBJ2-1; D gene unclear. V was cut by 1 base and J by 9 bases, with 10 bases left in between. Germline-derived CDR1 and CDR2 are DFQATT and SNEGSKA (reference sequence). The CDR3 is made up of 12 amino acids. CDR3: CSARVGWVEQFF. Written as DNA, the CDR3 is TGCAGTGCTAGAGTGGGATGGGTTGAGCAGTTCTTC.

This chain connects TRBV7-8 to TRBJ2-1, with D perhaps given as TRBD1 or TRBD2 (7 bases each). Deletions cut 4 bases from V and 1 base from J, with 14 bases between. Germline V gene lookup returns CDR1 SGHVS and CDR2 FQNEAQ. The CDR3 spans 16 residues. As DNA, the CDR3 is TGTGCCAGCAGCTCAGCGGGACAGAGGTCCTACAATGAGCAGTTCTTC. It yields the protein CASSSAGQRSYNEQFF.

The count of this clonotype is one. The CDR3 DNA is TGTGCCAGTAGTAGTCGGGGGCCACCTGGGGTCTACGAGCAGTACGTC. This sequence encodes CASSSRGPPGVYEQYV. V and J are TRBV19 and TRBJ2-7; D tentatively fits TRBD1 or TRBD2 (6 bases each). V dropped 4 bases and J dropped 3 bases, with 19 bases sitting between them. Germline assignment: CDR1 LNHDA and CDR2 SQIVND (reference sequence). This CDR3 spans 16 amino acids.